Listed below are T cell receptor beta chains from one sample, sequenced in a study of beta chain features in type 1 diabetes. Clones were sequenced by immunoSEQ multiplex PCR, and TCRdb holds only the in-frame ones, with some missing. The profile covers around 160,000 clones, with around 50% appearing a single time and 0.35% to 0.5% taken by the ten largest. The sequenced sample was Tregs from blood. These receptors all stem from a man between 18 and 29 years old in good health. Each CDR3 is given with its conserved first and last residue. A D gene is named only where the DNA matches it firmly. Size tells how often a clone was seen (once, few, many) or the class of an expanded clone, and some rows leave it out.

clone_size: once
cdr3_length: 16
d_call: TRBD2
j_call: TRBJ2-3
v_call: TRBV5-6
cdr3_aa: CASSLVRGALSDTQYF
cdr3_nt: TGTGCCAGCAGCTTGGTGCGGGGGGCCTTATCAGATACGCAGTATTTT

clone_size: -
cdr3_length: 14
d_call: -
j_call: TRBJ2-3
v_call: TRBV6-4
cdr3_aa: CASSSVPSTDTQYF
cdr3_nt: TGTGCCAGCAGCAGTGTCCCTAGCACAGATACGCAGTATTTT

clone_size: -
cdr3_length: 14
d_call: -
j_call: TRBJ1-5
v_call: TRBV28
cdr3_aa: CASGQFNSNQPQHF
cdr3_nt: TGTGCCAGCGGTCAGTTTAATAGCAATCAGCCCCAGCATTTT

clone_size: -
cdr3_length: 15
d_call: -
j_call: TRBJ2-7
v_call: TRBV6-6
cdr3_aa: CASSLGLASVHEQYF
cdr3_nt: TGTGCCAGCAGCCTCGGGCTAGCGTCGGTCCACGAGCAGTACTTC

clone_size: few
cdr3_length: 16
d_call: -
j_call: TRBJ1-3
v_call: TRBV7-2
cdr3_aa: CASSLDRVSPGNTIYF
cdr3_nt: TGTGCCAGCAGCTTAGACAGGGTTTCCCCCGGAAACACCATATATTTT

clone_size: -
cdr3_length: 16
d_call: -
j_call: TRBJ1-6
v_call: TRBV7-9
cdr3_aa: CASSLYGGSYNSPLHF
cdr3_nt: TGTGCCAGCAGCTTATACGGCGGATCCTATAATTCACCCCTCCACTTT

clone_size: few
cdr3_length: 16
d_call: TRBD2
j_call: TRBJ2-1
v_call: TRBV18
cdr3_aa: CASSPQLAVSYNEQFF
cdr3_nt: TGTGCCAGCTCACCACAGCTAGCGGTTTCCTACAATGAGCAGTTCTTC

clone_size: -
cdr3_length: 16
d_call: -
j_call: TRBJ2-1
v_call: TRBV13
cdr3_aa: CASSLPSLRSYNEQFF
cdr3_nt: TGTGCCAGCAGCTTACCAAGTCTGAGGTCCTACAATGAGCAGTTCTTC

clone_size: -
cdr3_length: 15
d_call: TRBD1
j_call: TRBJ2-7
v_call: TRBV30
cdr3_aa: CAWSVRRTGPYEQYF
cdr3_nt: TGTGCCTGGAGTGTACGCAGGACAGGTCCCTACGAGCAGTACTTC

clone_size: once
cdr3_length: 13
d_call: -
j_call: TRBJ1-4
v_call: TRBV6-5
cdr3_aa: CASRPTGNEKLFF
cdr3_nt: TGTGCCAGCAGACCCACAGGGAATGAAAAACTGTTTTTT

clone_size: few
cdr3_length: 16
d_call: -
j_call: TRBJ2-4
v_call: TRBV7-9
cdr3_aa: CASSLGRRLAKNIQYF
cdr3_nt: TGTGCCAGCAGCTTGGGCCGAAGATTAGCCAAAAACATTCAGTACTTC

clone_size: -
cdr3_length: 14
d_call: -
j_call: TRBJ2-2
v_call: TRBV11-2
cdr3_aa: CASSQTANTGELFF
cdr3_nt: TGTGCCAGCAGCCAGACAGCGAACACCGGGGAGCTGTTTTTT

clone_size: -
cdr3_length: 13
d_call: -
j_call: TRBJ2-7
v_call: TRBV30
cdr3_aa: CAWSGQINYEQYF
cdr3_nt: TGTGCCTGGAGTGGACAGATAAACTACGAGCAGTACTTC